A single TCR beta chain is shown here with its context. The data stem from a study of blood T cell repertoires in COVID-19. As originally analysed: Amplified reference gene primers provided the basis for estimating nucleated cell counts. Measured with immunoSEQ multiplex PCR; TCRdb has only the in-frame clones, and not every one. The DNA was the basis for D and trimming; V, J and clone size are from that table. The sample holds 95,000 to 130,000 clones; just under 85% are singletons and the top ten take just under 7.5%. The source of this sequence is a man between 65 and 80 years old with active or convalescent COVID-19. The specimen was peripheral blood.

The CDR3 DNA reads as TGTGCCAGCAGTCGAGAAGCGAGCCCCAATAACTATGGCTACACCTTC. This codes for CASSREASPNNYGYTF. The chain links TRBV6-4 to TRBJ1-2; D remains ambiguous. This CDR3 has 16 residues. Between the trimmed V and J ends, which lost 5 bases and 1 base, there was a span of 17 bases. The germline gives CDR1 MRHNA, CDR2 SNTAGT.